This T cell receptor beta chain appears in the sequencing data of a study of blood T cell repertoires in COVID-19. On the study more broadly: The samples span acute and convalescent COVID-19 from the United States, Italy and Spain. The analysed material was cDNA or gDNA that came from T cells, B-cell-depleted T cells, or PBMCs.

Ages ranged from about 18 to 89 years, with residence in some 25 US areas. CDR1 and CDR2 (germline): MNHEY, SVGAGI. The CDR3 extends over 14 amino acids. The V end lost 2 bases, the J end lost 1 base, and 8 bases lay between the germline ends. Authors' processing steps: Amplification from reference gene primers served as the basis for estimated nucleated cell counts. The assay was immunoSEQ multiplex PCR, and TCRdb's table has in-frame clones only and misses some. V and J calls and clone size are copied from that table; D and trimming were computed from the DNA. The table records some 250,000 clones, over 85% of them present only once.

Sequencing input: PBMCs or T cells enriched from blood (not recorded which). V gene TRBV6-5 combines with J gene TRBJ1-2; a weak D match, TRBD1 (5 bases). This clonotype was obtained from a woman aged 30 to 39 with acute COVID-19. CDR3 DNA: TGTGCCAGCAGTTACCAGGGTCATAACTATGGCTACACCTTC. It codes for CASSYQGHNYGYTF.